Listed here are 14 T cell receptor beta chains from one sample, sequenced in a study of radiotherapy plus CTLA-4 blockade in lung cancer listed by TCRdb under 2018. The library was obtained by the immunoSEQ multiplex PCR assay. Here the immuneACCESS table is served through TCRdb, limited to in-frame sequences with V and J called. Missing clones are a known gap in these copies; in checked studies unresolved V genes cover under half, and the rest lacks a known reason. The sample has about 39,000 clones on record, 75% to 85% of them singletons. The top ten clones comprise about a quarter of the sample. The starting material was peripheral blood, obtained from a patient treated with radiotherapy plus ipilimumab. These receptors were obtained from a human donor with non-small cell lung cancer that progressed on radiotherapy plus ipilimumab.

The table lists this clone with a count of one. This chain uses TRBV7-6 with TRBJ1-1, with a weak D call TRBD1 (5 bases). The length of the CDR3 is 15 residues. Trimming took 5 bases from V and 1 from J, leaving 14 bases between them. Germline lookup yields CDR1 SGHVS and CDR2 FNYEAQ. The CDR3 region is CASSLTETENTEAFF. The CDR3 region has the DNA TGTGCCAGCAGCCTTACAGAGACAGAGAACACTGAAGCTTTCTTT.

CDR3 region: CASSTSSGGTYEQYF. DNA of the CDR3: TGTGCCAGTAGTACGTCTAGCGGGGGAACCTACGAGCAGTACTTC. V gene TRBV19 combines with J gene TRBJ2-7, with 10 bases identical to TRBD2. CDR1 and CDR2 from the germline V gene are LNHDA and SQIVND (reference sequence). The CDR3 runs 15 residues. Trimming at V came to 4 bases and at J to 2 bases, leaving 5 bases not matched to a gene.

J is TRBJ2-5 and V is TRBV12-2; whether TRBD1, the table's D call, matches the DNA was not checked. TRBV12-2 is deemed a pseudogene. The CDR3 has 17 amino acids. DNA of the CDR3: TGTGCAAGTCGCTTAGGTGGGGCAGGGGGCGCGTTAGAGACCCAGTACTTC. It encodes CASRLGGAGGALETQYF.

The J gene is TRBJ1-6, the V gene TRBV6-5; unclear D gene. Per germline, CDR1 MNHEY and CDR2 SVGAGI. Trimming stripped 6 bases from V and 7 bases from J, with 7 bases between. CDR3 length equals 12 residues. CDR3 nucleotide sequence: TGTGCCAGCAGAGACGGGAATTCACCCCTCCACTTT. Translated, it gives CASRDGNSPLHF.

The V call is TRBV10-3, the J call TRBJ2-3; 10 nucleotides match TRBD1. From germline, CDR1 is ENHRY and CDR2 SYGVKD. This CDR3 is 17 amino acids long. Trimming removed 0 bases from V and 2 bases from J; junction bases left unmatched: 5. Written as DNA, the CDR3 is TGTGCCATCAGTGAGTCGTTCGGGACAGGGGTCACAGATACGCAGTATTTT. Protein sequence: CAISESFGTGVTDTQYF.

The chain uses TRBV19 and TRBJ2-3; perhaps TRBD2 as D (6 bases). Germline V gives CDR1 LNHDA, CDR2 SQIVND (reference sequence). V lost 6 bases and J lost 0, with 19 bases in between. CDR3 length: 17 amino acids. The CDR3 DNA is TGTGCCAGTAGCGACGGCACGACTAGGTGGAGCACAGATACGCAGTATTTT. This codes for CASSDGTTRWSTDTQYF.

This clone was found once. The chain has TRBV18 and TRBJ1-3; D gene uncertain. V was shortened by 2 bases and J by 0 bases, with 11 bases between the two germline ends. Germline V gives CDR1 KGHSH, CDR2 LQKENI. The length of the CDR3 is 16 residues. The CDR3 sequence: CASSPFDRLSGNTIYF. CDR3 bases: TGTGCCAGCTCACCATTCGACCGACTCTCTGGAAACACCATATATTTT.

This sequence joins TRBV21-1 and TRBJ1-5; the table's D call of TRBD1 was not tested on the DNA. TRBV21-1 is a recognized pseudogene. The CDR3 is 14 amino acids. The CDR3 is CARGPRATNQSQHF. Written as DNA, the CDR3 is TGTGCCAGGGGGCCCCGAGCGACAAATCAGTCCCAGCATTTT.

This sequence joins TRBV6-1 and TRBJ1-1; 8 nucleotides match TRBD1. This CDR3 region has 15 residues. V lost 2 bases and J lost 4; bases outside the gene matches: 6. Germline loops: CDR1 MNHNS, CDR2 SASEGT. CDR3 loop: CASSEPYRGATEAFF. CDR3 sequence (DNA): TGTGCCAGCAGTGAACCGTACAGGGGGGCCACTGAAGCTTTCTTT.

The rearrangement links TRBV27 to TRBJ1-2, with TRBD1 matching 9 bases. The CDR3 has 14 residues. The germline CDR1 and CDR2 sequences are MNHEY and SMNVEV (reference sequence). J gave up 4 bases and V 2 bases, and 2 bases lay outside the gene matches. The CDR3, as DNA: TGTGCCAGCAGTTTAGGGACAGGGATCTATGGCTACACCTTC. It encodes CASSLGTGIYGYTF.

V usage is TRBV5-1 and J usage is TRBJ1-5; D gene uncertain. The CDR3 extends over 13 amino acids. From germline, CDR1 is SGHRS and CDR2 YFSETQ. The germline V and J ends were trimmed by 1 base and 4 bases, with 6 bases remaining between them. CDR3 in amino acids: CASSLTTNQPQHF. CDR3 nucleotides: TGCGCCAGCAGCTTGACAACGAATCAGCCCCAGCATTTT.

This rearrangement joins TRBV6-4 to TRBJ2-3; a weak D match, TRBD1 (5 bases). Trimming left V 2 bases short and J 6 bases short, with 27 bases between. Looked up from germline, CDR1 is MRHNA and CDR2 is SNTAGT. CDR3 length: 19 residues. The CDR3 sequence: CASSDRPYYGHRVSDTQYF. The CDR3 DNA reads as TGTGCCAGCAGTGACCGACCCTATTACGGACACCGCGTTTCGGATACGCAGTATTTT.

V gene TRBV7-9 combines with J gene TRBJ1-2; tentatively, D is TRBD1 (6 bases). With 4 bases removed from V and 8 bases from J, the gap between germline ends came to 17 bases. Germline V gives CDR1 SEHNR, CDR2 FQNEAQ (reference sequence). The length of the CDR3 is 14 residues. The CDR3 DNA follows: TGTGCCAGCAGCTCTCCAGGGGTTTTCTGGGGCTACACCTTC. It yields the protein CASSSPGVFWGYTF. Full variable domain (remainder filled in from reference TRBV7-9 and TRBJ1-2): DTGVSQNPRHKITKRGQNVTFRCDPISEHNRLYWYRQTLGQGPEFLTYFQNEAQLEKSRLLSDRFSAERPKGSFSTLEIQRTEQGDSAMYLCASSSPGVFWGYTFGSGTRLTVV.

This chain links TRBV15 with TRBJ1-2; 9 bases fit TRBD1. This CDR3 has 16 residues. Per germline, CDR1 LNHNV and CDR2 YYDKDF (reference sequence). The V gene end was trimmed by 2 bases and the J gene end by 5 bases; junction bases not matched to a gene: 9. The CDR3 nucleotides read TGTGCCACCAGCAGATTCGGACAGGGGTTAGAGTATGGCTACACCTTC. As protein: CATSRFGQGLEYGYTF.